This T cell receptor beta chain was profiled in a study of a mutant IDH1 vaccine in newly diagnosed glioma. Looking at the study overall: Patients under treatment included roughly 62% males and about 40% females and had a mean age of approximately 43 years. The earlier regimen, radiotherapy, temozolomide, or both, was most often both.

Indicated time point: baseline, week 1 (first vaccination visit). Indicated treatment: pre-vaccination baseline after standard-of-care therapy. TCRdb's copy holds only in-frame clones and misses some; the assay was immunoSEQ multiplex PCR. This sample has about 98,000 clones, with about 90% found just once. This TCR was recovered from a woman aged 50 to 60 with glioma. Sequencing was performed on PBMCs, taken from a glioma patient treated with radiotherapy, temozolomide or both.

DNA for the CDR3: TGTGCCAGCAGCTCTTGGGACACGGAGCAGTACTTC. Protein sequence: CASSSWDTEQYF. This chain links TRBV5-5 with TRBJ2-7, with a tentative D call TRBD1 (6 bases). This CDR3 comprises 12 residues. CDR1 is SGHKS, CDR2 YYEKEE, per germline (reference sequence). With 3 bases removed from V and 7 bases from J, the gap between germline ends came to 11 bases.